This TCR beta chain was sequenced for a study of cytomegalovirus exposure and HLA in healthy donors. The PCR ran on 60 Vbeta and 13 Jbeta primers. Original analysis: Approximately 79 million unique TCR beta chains, around 10 million of them shared, were counted by a later analysis. Profiling relied on immunoSEQ multiplex PCR, and the TCRdb table lists in-frame clones only, not all of them. D and trimming were read from the DNA, whereas the V and J calls and clone size are those reported in that table. The sample yields about 180,000 clones, 70% to 80% seen once. This clone was observed a few times. The CDR3 runs to 14 residues. V dropped 7 bases and J dropped 0 bases, with 12 bases sitting between them. Germline V lookup: CDR1 ENHRY, CDR2 SYGVKD.

The origin of this receptor is a man younger than 35 in good health and CMV-seronegative. This rearrangement joins TRBV10-3 to TRBJ1-2; no clear D. Sequenced material: PBMCs. The CDR3 here is CAITPGETNYGYTF. CDR3 DNA sequence: TGTGCCATCACCCCGGGAGAGACTAACTATGGCTACACCTTC.